The rows below give T cell receptor beta chains drawn from one sample of a study of response to subunit inactivated influenza vaccine. MiXCR, applied by TCRdb to the RT-PCR reads, yields one record per CDR3 protein. Altogether hundreds of thousands of distinct CDR3 sequences are present, around 8% being singletons, with the ten largest covering 10% to 15%. This sample comprised PBMCs from blood, obtained around 25 months after vaccination. The source of these receptors is a man between 50 and 69 years old who received an inactivated influenza vaccine. CDR3s include the opening cysteine and the closing phenylalanine or tryptophan. The order of the fields is CDR3 DNA, CDR3 protein, V gene, J gene, D gene, clone size. A D gene is named only where the DNA matches it firmly. Expanded clones are given a class, and other clones once, few, many or no size at all.

TGCAGCGTTGATAACATGGACAGCGGAAATTATGGCTACACCTTC,CSVDNMDSGNYGYTF,TRBV29-1,TRBJ1-2,.,few
TGCAGTGCGAACGAACAGGGGCCTAGCAATCAGCCCCAGCATTTT,CSANEQGPSNQPQHF,TRBV20-1,TRBJ1-5,TRBD1,many
TGTGCCAGCAGTTACCCCCGGGGAGCGCAGTACACCGGGGAGCTGTTTTTT,CASSYPRGAQYTGELFF,TRBV6-2/TRBV6-3,TRBJ2-2,.,few
TGTGCCAGCAGTTTCGGTGGGAAATGGGAGACGTACGAGCAGTACTTC,CASSFGGKWETYEQYF,TRBV28,TRBJ2-7,.,.
TGTGCCAGCAGCTTAGGGCCAGGGGCCAGTGAAAAACTGTTTTTT,CASSLGPGASEKLFF,TRBV11-2,TRBJ1-4,.,.
TGTGCCAGCAGTTACACGCGGGTGGGAGGGGGTGAAGCTTTCTTT,CASSYTRVGGGEAFF,TRBV6-5,TRBJ1-1,.,.
TGCGCCAGCAACAATGCGGCAGGGATGGGGATGAACACTGAAGCTTTCTTT,CASNNAAGMGMNTEAFF,TRBV5-1,TRBJ1-1,.,many
TGCAGTGCTAGACCCGACTTTTCTAGCGGAGCTTCCTACGAGCAGTACTTC,CSARPDFSSGASYEQYF,TRBV20-1,TRBJ2-7,TRBD2,few
TGCAGCGTCCCCGGGACAGGGGGCTATGGCTACACCTTC,CSVPGTGGYGYTF,TRBV29-1,TRBJ1-2,TRBD1,.
TGTGCCAGCAGCCAAGGACAGTTATTCAGCTCCTACAATGAGCAGTTCTTC,CASSQGQLFSSYNEQFF,TRBV3-1,TRBJ2-1,.,.
TGTGCCAGTCGGGGGGCAAGCACAGATACGCAGTATTTT,CASRGASTDTQYF,TRBV7-2,TRBJ2-3,.,few
TGCAGTGCTTTACTAACAGGGCAGAATTCACCCCTCCACTTT,CSALLTGQNSPLHF,TRBV20-1,TRBJ1-6,.,.
TGTGCCATCAGTGAGTCGGTGGCGGGTGTGAATGAGCAGTTCTTC,CAISESVAGVNEQFF,TRBV10-3,TRBJ2-1,.,few
TGTGCCAGCAGGATTTCCGGGACTTCCTACAATGAGCAGTTCTTC,CASRISGTSYNEQFF,TRBV28,TRBJ2-1,.,.
TGCGCCAGCAGCCATTCCAGGGGGCGAATGAGTGAGCAGTACTTC,CASSHSRGRMSEQYF,TRBV5-1,TRBJ2-7,TRBD1,.
TGTGCCAGCAGCCTCGCTAGCGGGGCCCCAGATACGCAGTATTTT,CASSLASGAPDTQYF,TRBV6-1,TRBJ2-3,TRBD2,.
TGTGCCAGCAGTTACCTCAGCCAGGCCAACACCGGGGAGCTGTTTTTT,CASSYLSQANTGELFF,TRBV6-5,TRBJ2-2,.,.
TGTGCCAGCAGACCTACAGGGAGCACTGAAGCTTTCTTT,CASRPTGSTEAFF,TRBV12-3/TRBV12-4,TRBJ1-1,.,.
TGCGCCAGCAGCCACGGGACAGACCCCTTTGGATCGTTAGAAGCTTTCTTT,CASSHGTDPFGSLEAFF,TRBV5-1,TRBJ1-1,TRBD1,many
TGTGCCATCAGTGATGGTCAGAAGGGCTACGAGCAGTACTTC,CAISDGQKGYEQYF,TRBV10-3,TRBJ2-7,.,many
TGTGCCTGGAACACCGGGACAAAGAACACTGAAGCTTTCTTT,CAWNTGTKNTEAFF,TRBV30,TRBJ1-1,.,many
TGTGCCAGCAGCCTACCGACTAGCGGGATCACCGGGGAGCTGTTTTTT,CASSLPTSGITGELFF,TRBV5-4,TRBJ2-2,TRBD2,once
TGCAGTGCTAGAGTGGGTGGGAGCCCCTACGAGCAGTACTTC,CSARVGGSPYEQYF,TRBV20-1,TRBJ2-7,.,few
TGTGCCAGCAGCCAAGGTGTGCTAGCGGAGTGGGATGAGCAGTTCTTC,CASSQGVLAEWDEQFF,TRBV4-2,TRBJ2-1,TRBD2,.
TGTGCCAGCAGCTTAGCGGTTACTCCAAATGAAAAACTGTTTTTT,CASSLAVTPNEKLFF,TRBV7-9,TRBJ1-4,.,many
TGCAGTGTACTAGGAAGACATAACTCCTACAATGAGCAGTTCTTC,CSVLGRHNSYNEQFF,TRBV20-1,TRBJ2-1,.,few
TGCAGCGTTGAAGTAGGGGTCGGGGGAGATACGCAGTATTTT,CSVEVGVGGDTQYF,TRBV29-1,TRBJ2-3,.,.
TGTGCCATCAGTGAGGGGGTAGCGGGATCTGAGCAGTTCTTC,CAISEGVAGSEQFF,TRBV10-3,TRBJ2-1,TRBD2,many
TGTGCCAGCAGGCCCACTAGCGGGCACACAGATACGCAGTATTTT,CASRPTSGHTDTQYF,TRBV12-3/TRBV12-4,TRBJ2-3,TRBD2,many
TGCAGTACCACCTCGACAGGGGGAGTTACGGAGACCCAGTACTTC,CSTTSTGGVTETQYF,TRBV20-1,TRBJ2-5,TRBD1,.
TGCGCCAGCAGACTCGGATCCGTTAGGTTTGATACGCAGTATTTT,CASRLGSVRFDTQYF,TRBV5-1,TRBJ2-3,.,.